The clone carrying this T cell receptor beta chain showed up just once. This sample was taken from a study of shared clonotypes between healthy human individuals. The V gene lost 5 bases and the J gene lost 3 bases, with 11 bases spanning the gap. The CDR3 is made up of 13 amino acids. CDR1 is MGHRA and CDR2 is YSYEKL in the germline V gene. Deep was the level used in running the assay. Assay: immunoSEQ multiplex PCR; the TCRdb copy retains only in-frame clones and omits some. The table includes about 680,000 clones, 92% detected once. Terminally differentiated effector memory CD45RA+ cells were excluded from the naive CD8 cells, which were CD45RO-negative and positively selected for CCR7.

The rearrangement uses TRBV4-1 and TRBJ2-7; unclear D gene. Sequencing was done on a sample of naive CD8+ T cells sorted from blood. This clonotype originated in a man between 25 and 39 years old in good health. The CDR3 here is CASSSDRNYEQYF. The CDR3 bases are TGCGCCAGCAGCTCCGACCGAAACTACGAGCAGTACTTC.